These 6 T cell receptor beta chains were sequenced from one sample in a study of shared clonotypes between healthy human individuals. The data were produced by immunoSEQ multiplex PCR, yet TCRdb's version contains in-frame clones alone and is incomplete. There are millions of clones in the sample; roughly nine tenths occur only once, and around 0.15% lies in the top ten. The sample consisted of naive CD4+ T cells sorted from blood. The subset is: CD45RA+ positively selected. Source of these receptors: a man between 18 and 35 years old in good health.

The chain couples TRBV7-2 to TRBJ1-2, with D tentatively TRBD1 (5 bases). This CDR3 comprises 15 residues. V was cut by 1 base and J by 5 bases, with 14 bases left in between. Germline loops: CDR1 SGHTA, CDR2 FQGNSA. The CDR3 bases are TGTGCCAGCAGCTTAGGCCCGGGGGGTGGTTATGGCTACACCTTC. Protein sequence: CASSLGPGGGYGYTF.

This chain connects TRBV25-1 to TRBJ1-1, with TRBD1 matching over 7 bases. The CDR3 covers 13 residues. CDR1 MGHDK and CDR2 SYGVNS come from the germline V gene. The V segment lost 6 bases and the J segment 4 bases; nucleotides outside the gene matches: 5. The CDR3 DNA is TGTGCCAGCAGCCTCGCAGGGGGCACTGAAGCTTTCTTT. This translates into CASSLAGGTEAFF.

The chain is built from TRBV7-5 and TRBJ1-5; the table's D call TRBD1 went unverified against the DNA. TRBV7-5 is a documented pseudogene. The CDR3 extends over 13 amino acids. The CDR3 coding sequence is TGTGCCAGATTCAGGGGGCGATATCAGCCCCAGCATTTT. It specifies CARFRGRYQPQHF.

The chain combines TRBV6-5 with TRBJ1-5; D is unclear. The germline CDR1 and CDR2 sequences are MNHEY and SVGAGI. The V end was cut by 6 bases, the J end by 5 bases, with 17 bases between. The CDR3 is made up of 15 amino acids. DNA of the CDR3: TGTGCCAGCAGCCCCTTTGGAGGGTGGGATCAGCCCCAGCATTTT. Translation: CASSPFGGWDQPQHF.

This clone was counted between two and nine times. This chain uses TRBV6-1 with TRBJ1-5; unclear D gene. The CDR3 consists of 12 residues. The V end was cut by 6 bases, the J end by 5 bases, with 8 bases between. From germline, CDR1 is MNHNS and CDR2 SASEGT. The CDR3 is CASSRSDQPQHF. In DNA, the CDR3 is TGTGCCAGCAGCCGCAGTGATCAGCCCCAGCATTTT.

The V gene is TRBV7-8, the J gene TRBJ1-1; D unresolved. The germline V gene has CDR1 SGHVS and CDR2 FQNEAQ. V gave up 1 base and J gave up 4 bases, with 10 bases separating them. The CDR3 sequence is 14 residues long. The CDR3 region is CASSLEGLVTEAFF. As DNA, the CDR3 is TGTGCCAGCAGCTTAGAAGGGTTGGTCACTGAAGCTTTCTTT. Full variable domain (rest looked up from reference TRBV7-8 and TRBJ1-1): GAGVSQSPRYKVAKRGQDVALRCDPISGHVSLFWYQQALGQGPEFLTYFQNEAQLDKSGLPSDRFFAERPEGSVSTLKIQRTQQEDSAVYLCASSLEGLVTEAFFGQGTRLTVV.